This is a list of T cell receptor beta chains from one sample in a study of OX40 agonist ivuxolimab in advanced cancers. Clones were sequenced by immunoSEQ multiplex PCR, and TCRdb holds only the in-frame ones, with some missing. The sample lists just over 90,000 clones, 90% to 95% occurring once. The sequencing used CD4+ or CD8+ T cells sorted from blood, collected in a trial of the OX40 agonist ivuxolimab. These receptors originate from an adult with an advanced solid tumor such as melanoma, head and neck, liver or kidney cancer. CDR3s include the opening cysteine and the closing phenylalanine or tryptophan. The D gene is left open where the match is weak. The size of a clone is reported for some rows only, either as once, few or many, or as a class for expanded clones.

abundance	v_gene	j_gene	d_gene	CDR3nt	CDR3aa
.	TRBV5-4	TRBJ2-3	.	TGTGCCAGCAGCTGGACGGGGAGCACAGATACGCAGTATTTT	CASSWTGSTDTQYF
.	TRBV5-1	TRBJ2-7	TRBD1	TGCGCCAGCAGCTTGGACATTCCGGGACAGGGGGCTTTTGAGCAGTACTTC	CASSLDIPGQGAFEQYF
.	TRBV4-2	TRBJ2-3	TRBD2	TGTGCCAGCAGCCAAGATGGGGTAGCGGGAGGCCTTGGAGATACGCAGTATTTT	CASSQDGVAGGLGDTQYF
.	TRBV11-1	TRBJ2-7	.	TGTGCCAGCAGCTTATCCCCAGGTTCCCAATACGAGCAGTACTTC	CASSLSPGSQYEQYF
.	TRBV2	TRBJ1-4	.	TGTGCCAGCAGTGAACAGGGAGCCGAAGAAAAACTGTTTTTT	CASSEQGAEEKLFF
.	TRBV25-1	TRBJ2-7	.	TGTGCCAGCAGTGAACAACGGAAGCAGTACTTC	CASSEQRKQYF
.	TRBV15	TRBJ2-7	.	TGTGCCACCAGCAGAGATAGCGTGGACTACCTAAGCTCCTACGAGCAGTACTTC	CATSRDSVDYLSSYEQYF
.	TRBV21-1	TRBJ2-7	.	TGTGCCAGCAGCCCAAAAGGACTCGAGCAGTACTTC	CASSPKGLEQYF
.	TRBV30	TRBJ2-7	.	TGTGCCTGGAGCCCTGGGGGGCAGAGCGGGTACTTC	CAWSPGGQSGYF
.	TRBV19	TRBJ1-1	TRBD1	TGTGCCAGTGCGGACAGGGTGAGCCCTGAAGCTTTCTTT	CASADRVSPEAFF
.	TRBV18	TRBJ1-3	TRBD1	TGTGCCAGCTCACCAAATGCGGGGACAGGGGGCTTCTCTGGAAACACCATATATTTT	CASSPNAGTGGFSGNTIYF
once	TRBV18	TRBJ2-7	.	TGTGCCAGCTCACCAGACTACGAGCAGTACTTC	CASSPDYEQYF
.	TRBV5-8	TRBJ2-7	.	TGTGCCAGCAGCTCAACAGTTAACGAGCAGTACTTC	CASSSTVNEQYF
few	TRBV21-1	TRBJ1-5	.	TGTGCCAGCAGCAAAGGCAGGGGCAATCAGCCCCAGCATTTT	CASSKGRGNQPQHF
.	TRBV9	TRBJ2-5	TRBD2	TGTGCCAGCAGCGTTGATGAGGCTAGCGGGAGAACGAGAGAGACCCAGTACTTC	CASSVDEASGRTRETQYF
.	TRBV5-1	TRBJ2-2	TRBD2	TGCGCCAGCAGCTCACGTCTAGCGGCGAACACCGGGGAGCTGTTTTTT	CASSSRLAANTGELFF
.	TRBV5-5	TRBJ2-7	TRBD1	TGTGCCAGCAGCTTCCCGGGACAGCCGAGCTCCTACGAGCAGTACTTC	CASSFPGQPSSYEQYF
.	TRBV27	TRBJ2-3	.	TGTGCCAGCAGTTTAGCGATGAGGACCGCGATGCGGGATACGCAGTATTTT	CASSLAMRTAMRDTQYF
once	TRBV9	TRBJ2-2	TRBD2	TGTGCCAGCAGCGCCAGACTAGCGGGATTGAACACCGGGGAGCTGTTTTTT	CASSARLAGLNTGELFF
.	TRBV7-2	TRBJ2-1	.	TGTGCCAGCAGCTTAATGGGTTACAATGAGCAGTTCTTC	CASSLMGYNEQFF
.	TRBV29-1	TRBJ2-3	TRBD2	TGCAGCGTTGCTATAGCGGGATCGGCAGATACGCAGTATTTT	CSVAIAGSADTQYF
.	TRBV5-4	TRBJ2-2	TRBD2	TGTGCCAGCAGCTTGGACAGCGGGGCTAACACCGGGGAGCTGTTTTTT	CASSLDSGANTGELFF
.	TRBV11-3	TRBJ2-1	TRBD2	TGTGCCAGCAGCTCAGGCGTCTCGGCGGGAGAAGATGAGCAGTTCTTC	CASSSGVSAGEDEQFF